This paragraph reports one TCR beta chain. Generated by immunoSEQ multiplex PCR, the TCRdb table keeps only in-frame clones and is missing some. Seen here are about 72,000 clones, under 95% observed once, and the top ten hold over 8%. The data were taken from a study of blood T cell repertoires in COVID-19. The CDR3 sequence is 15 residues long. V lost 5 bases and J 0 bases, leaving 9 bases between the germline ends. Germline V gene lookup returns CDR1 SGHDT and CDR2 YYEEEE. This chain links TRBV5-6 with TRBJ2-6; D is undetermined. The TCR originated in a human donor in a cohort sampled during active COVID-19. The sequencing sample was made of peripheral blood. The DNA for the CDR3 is TGTGCCAGCAGAGCCGGCGGCTCTGGGGCCAACGTCCTGACTTTC. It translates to CASRAGGSGANVLTF.